Shown below are 5 T cell receptor beta chains from a single sample sequenced in a study of blood T cells in healthy people across ages. Alongside a J-beta primer mix, a sample-barcoded 5' primer served in a second PCR lasting about 7 to 11 cycles. TCRdb passed the 5' RACE reads through MiXCR, listing each CDR3 protein once. The sample consists of around 750,000 distinct CDR3 sequences, roughly 50% of them appearing once. The sample consisted of blood. These receptors came from a man older than 75 in good health.

This clonotype has just a few counts. V and J are TRBV25-1 and TRBJ2-5, with D unresolved. The germline V gene has CDR1 MGHDK and CDR2 SYGVNS. The CDR3 spans 13 residues. Trimming removed 6 bases at V and 2 bases at J, with 10 bases between. CDR3 nucleotides: TGTGCCAGCAGGGAGTACCATCAAGAGACCCAGTACTTC. Its translation: CASREYHQETQYF.

The V call is TRBV6-6, the J call TRBJ1-2; the D is unclear. The length of the CDR3 is 16 residues. The germline V and J ends were trimmed by 0 bases and 4 bases, with 15 bases remaining between them. Looked up from germline, CDR1 is MNHNY and CDR2 is SVGAGI (reference sequence). In nucleotides, the CDR3 is TGTGCCAGCAGTTACTCTACGGCGGGAGTGGGCTATGGCTACACCTTC. It yields the protein CASSYSTAGVGYGYTF.

This clonotype was found once. The V and J genes are TRBV25-1 and TRBJ2-6; a possible D gene is TRBD1 (6 bases). The V and J ends lost 3 bases and 1 base respectively, with 22 bases between them. The CDR3 is made up of 20 amino acids. Germline loops: CDR1 MGHDK, CDR2 SYGVNS. The CDR3 DNA is TGTGCCAGCAGTGATCTCCCCCACACAGGGTTTAGTTCTGGGGCCAACGTCCTGACTTTC. Its translation: CASSDLPHTGFSSGANVLTF.

The chain has TRBV3-1 and TRBJ2-5; 7 bases line up with TRBD1. The junction had 13 bases not matched to a gene; V was cut back by 5 bases and J by 4 bases. CDR3 length: 16 amino acids. Germline V gene sequence: CDR1 LGHDT, CDR2 YNNKEL (reference sequence). The CDR3 sequence: CASSFRQGKLGETQYF. The CDR3 nucleotides are TGTGCCAGCAGCTTCCGACAGGGAAAGTTGGGAGAGACCCAGTACTTC.

This clonotype turned up a few times. This chain joins TRBV7-2 and TRBJ2-7; D not certain. Trimming left V 5 bases short and J 2 bases short, with 10 bases between. Germline-derived CDR1 and CDR2 are SGHTA and FQGNSA. The CDR3 is 13 amino acids. CDR3 nucleotide sequence: TGTGCCAGCAGCCTCGGGCATACCTACGAGCAGTACTTC. Its translation: CASSLGHTYEQYF.